A single sample is the source of the 7 T cell receptor beta chains below, sequenced in a study of cytomegalovirus exposure and HLA in healthy donors. Generated by immunoSEQ multiplex PCR, the TCRdb table keeps only in-frame clones and is missing some. The table includes about 110,000 clones, approximately 96% detected once. The sequencing input was PBMCs. These receptors were collected from a woman between 18 and 30 years old in good health and CMV-seronegative.

The CDR3 region has the DNA TGTGCCATCAGTGGGGAACAGGGTGGGAATTCACCCCTCCACTTT. Its translation: CAISGEQGGNSPLHF. The rearrangement joins TRBV10-3 to TRBJ1-6; weak D call: TRBD1 (6 bases). The CDR3 length is 15 residues. V was cut by 4 bases and J by 7 bases, with 14 bases left in between. From germline, CDR1 is ENHRY and CDR2 SYGVKD.

The chain links TRBV5-1 to TRBJ1-1; TRBD1 is a possible D gene (6 bases). This CDR3 is 14 amino acids long. Germline CDR1 reads SGHRS; CDR2 reads YFSETQ. The V and J ends lost 0 bases and 1 base respectively, with 7 bases between them. CDR3 nucleotides: TGCGCCAGCAGCTTGGACAGGGCGAACACTGAAGCTTTCTTT. Its protein is CASSLDRANTEAFF.

This chain links TRBV7-8 with TRBJ2-7; D unclear. The CDR3 has 13 residues. The germline V gene encodes CDR1 SGHVS and CDR2 FQNEAQ. Trimming left V 5 bases short and J 4 bases short, with 12 bases between. The CDR3 nucleotides are TGTGCCAGCAGCCTGCTTCTAAGATACGAGCAGTACTTC. Translation: CASSLLLRYEQYF.

The chain couples TRBV30 to TRBJ2-7; D is undetermined. Germline-derived CDR1 and CDR2 are GTSNPN and SVGIG (reference sequence). The CDR3 extends over 13 amino acids. Trimming pared 0 bases from V and 3 bases from J, leaving 9 bases between. The CDR3, as DNA: TGTGCCTGGAGTGTTGGAGCCGGCTACGAGCAGTACTTC. Protein: CAWSVGAGYEQYF.

The rearrangement joins TRBV5-4 to TRBJ2-2; D is ambiguous. The V gene lost 3 bases and the J gene lost 7 bases, with 10 bases spanning the gap. Germline loops: CDR1 SGHNT, CDR2 YYREEE (reference sequence). The CDR3 contains 13 residues. CDR3 sequence (DNA): TGTGCCAGCAGCTCCCCCCTCGGCGGGGAGCTGTTTTTT. The encoded protein is CASSSPLGGELFF.

The chain joins TRBV29-1 to TRBJ2-2; 9 bases align to TRBD1. The CDR3 totals 16 residues. After removal of 7 bases from V and 0 bases from J, the junction contained 9 bases not matched to a gene. Germline assignment: CDR1 SQVTM and CDR2 ANQGSEA. The CDR3 DNA reads as TGCAGCGCCCAAGGGACAGGGTGGGCGAACACCGGGGAGCTGTTTTTT. Translating gives CSAQGTGWANTGELFF.

This clone occurred once. The J gene is TRBJ1-5, the V gene TRBV5-8; D not certain. Looked up from germline, CDR1 is SGHTS and CDR2 is YDEGEE. CDR3 length: 14 residues. V gave up 0 bases and J gave up 11 bases, with 15 bases separating them. The CDR3 nucleotides are TGTGCCAGCAGCTTGGCCAGCGCGATAGTGACCCAGCATTTT. This encodes CASSLASAIVTQHF.